The 28 T cell receptor beta chains below come from one sample, sequenced in a study of OX40 agonist ivuxolimab in advanced cancers. The repertoire was sequenced with immunoSEQ multiplex PCR; TCRdb's copy has only in-frame clones and lacks some. The data show approximately 35,000 clones, roughly four fifths seen once. Specimen: CD4+ or CD8+ T cells sorted from blood, collected in a trial of the OX40 agonist ivuxolimab. The receptors originated from an adult with an advanced solid tumor such as melanoma, head and neck, liver or kidney cancer.

CDR3 in DNA: TGCGCCAGCAGCTTGGTGGAGGGTTTGGTAGTGAACACTGAAGCTTTCTTT. The encoded protein is CASSLVEGLVVNTEAFF. This chain connects TRBV5-1 to TRBJ1-1; D is undetermined. V was shortened by 0 bases and J by 0 bases, with 15 bases between the two germline ends. CDR1 and CDR2 from the germline V gene are SGHRS and YFSETQ. There are 17 residues in the CDR3.

The chain uses TRBV10-1 and TRBJ1-2; no clear D gene. The CDR3 length is 13 residues. Germline CDR1 WNHNN, CDR2 SYGVQD (reference sequence). V lost 8 bases and J lost 2, with 12 bases in between. CDR3 loop: CASSRQVNYGYTF. CDR3 sequence (DNA): TGCGCCAGCTCTCGGCAGGTCAACTATGGCTACACCTTC.

J is TRBJ2-5 and V is TRBV18; perhaps TRBD1 as D (6 bases). The CDR3 loop spans 14 amino acids. CDR1 and CDR2 from the germline V gene are KGHSH and LQKENI. With 6 bases removed from V and 4 bases from J, the gap between germline ends came to 15 bases. The CDR3 reads CASSATTGSETQYF. CDR3 DNA sequence: TGTGCCAGCTCTGCAACCACAGGGTCAGAGACCCAGTACTTC. Based on the CDR3 plus reference TRBV18 and TRBJ2-5, the full variable domain is NAGVMQNPRHLVRRRGQEARLRCSPMKGHSHVYWYRQLPEEGLKFMVYLQKENIIDESGMPKERFSAEFPKEGPSILRIQQVVRGDSAAYFCASSATTGSETQYFGPGTRLLVL.

The rearrangement joins TRBV30 to TRBJ2-2; D gene uncertain. Per the germline V gene, CDR1 is GTSNPN and CDR2 is SVGIG (reference sequence). The CDR3 has 15 residues. Deletions cut 0 bases from V and 1 base from J, with 9 bases between. CDR3 coding DNA: TGTGCCTGGAGTGTAGGTGCTATGAACACCGGGGAGCTGTTTTTT. Amino acid sequence: CAWSVGAMNTGELFF. The full variable domain, rest sourced from reference TRBV30 and TRBJ2-2, is SQTIHQWPATLVQPVGSPLSLECTVEGTSNPNLYWYRQAAGRGLQLLFYSVGIGQISSEVPQNLSASRPQDRQFILSSKKLLLSDSGFYLCAWSVGAMNTGELFFGEGSRLTVL.

This sequence joins TRBV6-1 and TRBJ2-5; D possibly uses TRBD1 or TRBD2 (5 bases each). Germline V gene data show CDR1 as MNHNS and CDR2 as SASEGT. Trimming cost V 8 bases and J 5 bases, with 18 bases left between them. This CDR3 spans 14 amino acids. The CDR3 region is CASLYTPGAETQYF. CDR3 DNA: TGTGCCAGCCTCTATACTCCCGGGGCCGAGACCCAGTACTTC.

In its sample, this clone was seen once. J is TRBJ2-7 and V is TRBV6-5; tentatively, D is TRBD1 (6 bases). The CDR3 has 13 amino acids. With 9 bases removed from V and 0 bases from J, the gap between germline ends came to 12 bases. Germline CDR1 MNHEY, CDR2 SVGAGI. This chain's CDR3 is CASSSGASYEQYF. In DNA, the CDR3 is TGTGCCAGTTCGTCAGGGGCCTCCTACGAGCAGTACTTC.

This sequence joins TRBV5-1 and TRBJ2-5, with a possible D match to TRBD2 (6 bases). The CDR3 contains 16 residues. V lost 4 bases to trimming and J lost 5 bases, with 21 bases between them. The germline gives CDR1 SGHRS, CDR2 YFSETQ. The CDR3 loop is CASSLRWGVDAETQYF. The DNA for the CDR3 is TGCGCCAGCAGCCTACGATGGGGGGTCGATGCGGAGACCCAGTACTTC.

CDR3 region: CASSLGTGYGYTF. The CDR3 coding sequence is TGCGCCAGCAGCCTCGGGACAGGGTATGGCTACACCTTC. The rearrangement links TRBV5-1 to TRBJ1-2; 9 nucleotides line up with TRBD1. The CDR3 spans 13 residues. V was clipped by 4 bases and J by 5 bases; unmatched bases: 3. CDR1 SGHRS and CDR2 YFSETQ come from the germline V gene.

The chain employs TRBV19 and TRBJ2-7, with D perhaps matching TRBD1 or TRBD2 (5 bases each). The CDR3 is 15 residues long. From germline, CDR1 is LNHDA and CDR2 SQIVND (reference sequence). V was cut by 5 bases and J by 2 bases, with 16 bases left in between. Written as DNA, the CDR3 is TGTGCCAGTAGTCCGGGACCCACGCCCGCCTACGAGCAGTACTTC. Its translation is CASSPGPTPAYEQYF.

The rearrangement uses TRBV28 and TRBJ2-2, with TRBD1 matching 7 bases. The CDR3 length is 22 residues. CDR1 and CDR2 from the germline V gene are MDHEN and SYDVKM. With 6 bases clipped from V and 3 bases from J, the junction kept 28 bases outside the gene matches. For the CDR3, the DNA is TGTGCCAGCAGGACTCTAACGGGACAGTACACCGGGGAGCAACAGTACACCGGGGAGCTGTTTTTT. It translates to CASRTLTGQYTGEQQYTGELFF.

The chain uses TRBV12-5 and TRBJ2-5; 7 bases are shared with TRBD2. Trimming at V came to 6 bases and at J to 5 bases, leaving 9 bases not matched to a gene. The germline CDR1 and CDR2 sequences are LGHNT and FRNRAP. The length of the CDR3 is 14 residues. The CDR3 DNA follows: TGTGCTAGTGGCCCCACCCTGACTAGCGAGACCCAGTACTTC. Protein sequence: CASGPTLTSETQYF. Complete variable domain (other parts from reference TRBV12-5 and TRBJ2-5): DARVTQTPRHKVTEMGQEVTMRCQPILGHNTVFWYRQTMMQGLELLAYFRNRAPLDDSGMPKDRFSAEMPDATLATLKIQPSEPRDSAVYFCASGPTLTSETQYFGPGTRLLVL.

This chain connects TRBV10-1 to TRBJ1-2; D is ambiguous. CDR1 is WNHNN, CDR2 SYGVQD, per germline (reference sequence). The length of the CDR3 is 16 residues. V was clipped by 3 bases and J by 4 bases, with 18 bases between them. In DNA form, the CDR3 reads TGCGCCAGCAGTGACCAGGTTAGCCAGAATGGCTATGGCTACACCTTC. Protein: CASSDQVSQNGYGYTF.

This clone turned up a few times. This rearrangement joins TRBV10-1 to TRBJ1-1, with D uncertain. The V and J ends lost 6 bases and 1 base respectively, with 9 bases between them. The CDR3 totals 13 residues. Germline loops: CDR1 WNHNN, CDR2 SYGVQD (reference sequence). CDR3 residues: CASSVQENTEAFF. CDR3 sequence (DNA): TGCGCCAGCAGCGTCCAGGAGAACACTGAAGCTTTCTTT.

Comments on this clone: A much larger clone differs from this one at a single base, so this may be a read error. The V and J genes are TRBV25-1 and TRBJ2-7, with TRBD1 identical over 9 bases. Germline V CDR1 and CDR2: MGHDK, SYGVNS. The J segment lost 6 bases and the V segment lost 1 base, leaving 7 bases of the junction unmatched. This CDR3 has 15 residues. Written as DNA, the CDR3 is TGTGCCAGCAGTGAATCCGGACAGGGGTTACGCGAGCAGTACTTC. This codes for CASSESGQGLREQYF.

The genes are TRBV25-1 and TRBJ1-6; no clear D gene. Germline V gene data show CDR1 as MGHDK and CDR2 as SYGVNS. This CDR3 region has 14 residues. The ends were cut back, 5 bases at V and 7 bases at J, with 12 bases in the middle. CDR3 sequence reads: CASSLGVPNSPLHF. The DNA for the CDR3 is TGTGCCAGCAGTTTAGGTGTGCCCAATTCACCCCTCCACTTT.

The chain uses TRBV6-5 and TRBJ2-7; TRBD1 aligns across 10 bases. V gave up 4 bases and J gave up 2 bases; unmatched junction bases: 5. This CDR3 region has 15 residues. CDR1 MNHEY and CDR2 SVGAGI come from the germline V gene. The CDR3 is CASSSLGTGAYEQYF. In DNA form, the CDR3 reads TGTGCCAGCAGTTCCCTCGGGACAGGGGCCTACGAGCAGTACTTC.

The chain has TRBV19 and TRBJ1-3; D remains unclear. The germline gives CDR1 LNHDA, CDR2 SQIVND (reference sequence). CDR3 length equals 16 residues. Deletions cut 3 bases from V and 3 bases from J, with 15 bases between. The CDR3 DNA sequence: TGTGCCAGTAGTATGGAACATCAGTCCTATGGAAACACCATATATTTT. As protein: CASSMEHQSYGNTIYF.

This clone was recorded once. The rearrangement uses TRBV10-1 and TRBJ1-4; no reliable D call. This CDR3 spans 13 amino acids. Deletions cut 4 bases from V and 4 bases from J, with 7 bases between. Germline CDR1 and CDR2: WNHNN and SYGVQD (reference sequence). The CDR3 nucleotides read TGCGCCAGCAGTGCGGATAATAATGAAAAACTGTTTTTT. This codes for CASSADNNEKLFF.

Concerning this clone itself: The identical CDR3 is also encoded by other nucleotide sequences in the sample. This rearrangement joins TRBV6-5 to TRBJ2-7; 7 nucleotides align to TRBD1. The CDR3 consists of 14 residues. Germline V gene sequence: CDR1 MNHEY, CDR2 SVGAGI. With 2 bases clipped from V and 2 bases from J, the junction kept 3 bases outside the gene matches. The CDR3 region has the DNA TGTGCCAGCAGTTACGGCCAGGGGGCCTACGAGCAGTACTTC. It is translated as CASSYGQGAYEQYF.

In this sample, this clone turned up once. The chain carries TRBV4-1 and TRBJ1-2, with D perhaps matching TRBD1 (5 bases). Per the germline V gene, CDR1 is MGHRA and CDR2 is YSYEKL. This CDR3 contains 15 residues. V was cut by 3 bases and J by 3 bases, with 14 bases left in between. The CDR3 is CASSHYSGADYGYTF. In DNA, the CDR3 is TGCGCCAGCAGCCACTACAGCGGGGCAGACTATGGCTACACCTTC.

The V and J genes are TRBV5-6 and TRBJ2-5; 7 nucleotides line up with TRBD2. Germline assignment: CDR1 SGHDT and CDR2 YYEEEE. The length of the CDR3 is 14 residues. V trimming: 4 bases; J trimming: 2 bases; junction bases outside the gene matches: 5. Here the CDR3 DNA reads TGTGCCAGCAGCATAGGACTAGAGCAAGAGACCCAGTACTTC. It is translated as CASSIGLEQETQYF.

This clone was seen a few times. The CDR3 spells CAISDNRGGGNQPQHF. In DNA, the CDR3 is TGTGCCATCAGTGATAACAGGGGAGGCGGCAATCAGCCCCAGCATTTT. V usage is TRBV10-3 and J usage is TRBJ1-5; 7 nucleotides agree with TRBD1. This CDR3 comprises 16 residues. Germline V gene sequence: CDR1 ENHRY, CDR2 SYGVKD. V dropped 3 bases and J dropped 2; count of bases not matched to a gene: 7.

V gene TRBV30 combines with J gene TRBJ1-4; 7 bases map to TRBD1. Germline V CDR1 and CDR2: GTSNPN, SVGIG (reference sequence). The CDR3 is made up of 11 amino acids. Trimming cost V 8 bases and J 3 bases; bases outside gene matches: 0. The DNA of the CDR3 is TGTGCCGGGACAGCTAATGAAAAACTGTTTTTT. This gives the protein CAGTANEKLFF.

The chain is built from TRBV7-6 and TRBJ2-2; the D is unclear. Germline CDR1 SGHVS, CDR2 FNYEAQ. V dropped 4 bases and J dropped 4 bases, with 13 bases sitting between them. The CDR3 consists of 15 residues. CDR3 sequence (DNA): TGTGCCAGCAGCTCTTTTTATAGTCTCACCGGGGAGCTGTTTTTT. It translates to CASSSFYSLTGELFF.

This chain links TRBV7-6 with TRBJ1-5; TRBD1 matches 9 bases. The CDR3 totals 15 residues. Germline lookup yields CDR1 SGHVS and CDR2 FNYEAQ. Unmatched junction bases numbered 1, after V lost 0 bases and J lost 4 bases. The CDR3 loop is CASSLAGQGNQPQHF. The CDR3 region has the DNA TGTGCCAGCAGCTTAGCCGGACAGGGGAATCAGCCCCAGCATTTT.

J is TRBJ1-2 and V is TRBV10-3, with D possibly TRBD1 on 5 matching bases. V gave up 0 bases and J gave up 8 bases, with 13 bases separating them. CDR3 length equals 14 residues. Germline CDR1 and CDR2: ENHRY and SYGVKD. In DNA, the CDR3 is TGTGCCATCAGTGAGTCGAGGGGAAACGGCGGCTACACCTTC. It is translated as CAISESRGNGGYTF.

This chain joins TRBV25-1 and TRBJ2-2; maybe TRBD1 (5 bases). CDR3 length equals 12 residues. Trimming removed 6 bases from V and 4 bases from J, with 6 bases in between. Germline CDR1 is MGHDK and CDR2 is SYGVNS. The CDR3 reads CASSRVTGELFF. CDR3 bases: TGTGCCAGCAGCAGGGTCACCGGGGAGCTGTTTTTT.

The genes are TRBV29-1 and TRBJ1-1, with D hard to call. This CDR3 is 13 amino acids long. Looked up from germline, CDR1 is SQVTM and CDR2 is ANQGSEA. The DNA for the CDR3 is TGCAGTGCGGCTGGTGGTACGAACACTGAAGCTTTCTTT. Translation: CSAAGGTNTEAFF.